This T cell receptor (beta chain) is from a study of shared clonotypes between healthy human individuals. Study context: With ages of 18 to 49, the donors were two women and a few men. Whole-study results and caveats: Expectations were that clonotype sharing among donors would be affected by sequencing depth.

Genomic DNA per cell subset filled all wells of several immunoSEQ plates. Sequenced by immunoSEQ multiplex PCR; TCRdb stores in-frame clones only, minus some. The data contain fewer than 650,000 clones, around 80% of them singletons. Donation came from healthy HIV-negative adults that had no recent acute infections or vaccinations. For this clone: Antigen specificity is unknown.

The germline gives CDR1 KGHSH, CDR2 LQKENI. There are 14 residues in the CDR3. The ends were cut back, 0 bases at V and 0 bases at J, with 6 bases in the middle. The gene calls are TRBV18 and TRBJ2-7; D ambiguous. This clonotype was sampled from a middle-aged woman in good health. Some clones in this sample may be carry-over from other donors' samples. Material for sequencing was PBMCs. As DNA, the CDR3 is TGTGCCAGCTCACCACCTCTACCCTCCTACGAGCAGTACTTC. Translation gives CASSPPLPSYEQYF.